This passage covers 15 T cell receptor beta chains from one sample sequenced in a study of control samples from healthy donors and cancer patients. The data were produced by immunoSEQ multiplex PCR, yet TCRdb's version contains in-frame clones alone and is incomplete. The sample holds roughly 39,000 clones, 90% to 95% seen once. The source material was blood. All receptors derive from a woman in her 50s in good health.

The chain has TRBV5-6 and TRBJ2-5; TRBD1 matches 9 bases. The V gene's germline CDR1 is SGHDT and CDR2 YYEEEE. The trim removed 3 bases at V and 3 bases at J, leaving 12 bases unmatched. The length of the CDR3 is 17 residues. The CDR3 loop is CASSSLTRGQGKETQYF. The CDR3 bases are TGTGCCAGCAGCTCCCTCACCCGGGGACAGGGAAAAGAGACCCAGTACTTC. Filled out from reference TRBV5-6 and TRBJ2-5, the complete variable domain reads DAGVTQSPTHLIKTRGQQVTLRCSPKSGHDTVSWYQQALGQGPQFIFQYYEEEERQRGNFPDRFSGHQFPNYSSELNVNALLLGDSALYLCASSSLTRGQGKETQYFGPGTRLLVL.

The rearrangement joins TRBV29-1 to TRBJ1-2; no reliable D call. Germline CDR1 is SQVTM and CDR2 is ANQGSEA. The CDR3 loop spans 11 amino acids. The V and J ends lost 4 bases and 3 bases respectively, with 6 bases between them. For the CDR3, the DNA is TGCAGCGTTGTGGACTACTATGGCTACACCTTC. It encodes CSVVDYYGYTF. Based on the CDR3 plus reference TRBV29-1 and TRBJ1-2, the full variable domain is SAVISQKPSRDICQRGTSLTIQCQVDSQVTMMFWYRQQPGQSLTLIATANQGSEATYESGFVIDKFPISRPNLTFSTLTVSNMSPEDSSIYLCSVVDYYGYTFGSGTRLTVV.

The gene calls are TRBV5-1 and TRBJ1-4, with D possibly TRBD1 on 6 matching bases. The germline gives CDR1 SGHRS, CDR2 YFSETQ. This CDR3 is 14 amino acids long. The ends were cut back, 3 bases at V and 2 bases at J, with 8 bases in the middle. The CDR3 loop reads CASSSDSTNEKLFF. CDR3 DNA sequence: TGCGCCAGCAGCTCGGACAGCACTAATGAAAAACTGTTTTTT.

The chain uses TRBV27 and TRBJ2-1; 8 bases fit TRBD2. The CDR3 sequence is 16 residues long. V lost 6 bases to trimming and J lost 0 bases; unmatched junction nucleotides: 7. Germline CDR1 and CDR2: MNHEY and SMNVEV (reference sequence). The DNA of the CDR3 is TGTGCCAGCAGCCCACTCGGGGGGGCCTCCTACAATGAGCAGTTCTTC. Translating gives CASSPLGGASYNEQFF.

The chain combines TRBV28 with TRBJ2-7, with D perhaps being TRBD1 or TRBD2 (7 bases each). The CDR3 contains 16 residues. CDR1 MDHEN and CDR2 SYDVKM come from the germline V gene. The V and J ends lost 3 bases and 2 bases respectively, with 17 bases between them. The CDR3 DNA is TGTGCCAGCAGTTTCCCCTCCAGGGGGGGCACCTACGAGCAGTACTTC. It encodes CASSFPSRGGTYEQYF.

V usage is TRBV27 and J usage is TRBJ1-2; D possibly corresponds to TRBD1 (5 bases). This CDR3 region has 12 residues. Germline V gene data show CDR1 as MNHEY and CDR2 as SMNVEV (reference sequence). Trimming left V 7 bases short and J 7 bases short, with 13 bases between. This CDR3 is CASTPDSPGYTF. The CDR3 DNA sequence: TGTGCCAGCACCCCAGACAGTCCTGGCTACACCTTC.

The chain joins TRBV21-1 to TRBJ2-7; the listed D gene, TRBD1, was not tested against the DNA. TRBV21-1 is listed as a pseudogene. CDR3 length equals 17 residues. CDR3: CASSKDSQGASSYEQYF. CDR3 bases: TGTGCCAGCAGCAAAGACAGTCAGGGGGCGAGCTCCTACGAGCAGTACTTC.

This chain links TRBV12-5 with TRBJ1-1; the D is unclear. V gave up 1 base and J gave up 0 bases, with 9 bases separating them. The germline V gene has CDR1 LGHNT and CDR2 FRNRAP. The CDR3 has 15 amino acids. The chain's CDR3 is CASGLGGTLNTEAFF. CDR3 DNA: TGTGCTAGTGGTTTGGGTGGCACATTGAACACTGAAGCTTTCTTT.

The V gene is TRBV7-2, the J gene TRBJ2-3, with TRBD2 matching over 11 bases. Germline CDR1 SGHTA, CDR2 FQGNSA. The V segment lost 2 bases and the J segment 0 bases; nucleotides outside the gene matches: 7. The CDR3 length is 18 residues. CDR3 sequence reads: CASSLSSGGTPSTDTQYF. The DNA for the CDR3 is TGTGCCAGCAGCTTATCTAGCGGGGGGACCCCTAGCACAGATACGCAGTATTTT.

The chain employs TRBV3-1 (or the pseudogene TRBV3-2) and TRBJ2-7; TRBD2 aligns across 11 bases. V lost 4 bases to trimming and J lost 5 bases; unmatched junction nucleotides: 7. The germline gives CDR1 LGHDT, CDR2 YNNKEL (reference sequence). The CDR3 has 15 residues. The CDR3 region has the DNA TGTGCCAGCAGCCCACAACTAGCGGGGGCGGACGAGCAGTACTTC. It specifies CASSPQLAGADEQYF.

V and J are TRBV19 and TRBJ1-2; D gene ambiguous. Germline CDR1 reads LNHDA; CDR2 reads SQIVND (reference sequence). The germline V and J ends were trimmed by 0 bases and 8 bases, with 10 bases remaining between them. The CDR3 contains 13 residues. The DNA for the CDR3 is TGTGCCAGTAGTATAGATTTTTCGGAAGGCTACACCTTC. This sequence encodes CASSIDFSEGYTF.

The chain uses TRBV9 and TRBJ1-6; TRBD1 matches 9 bases. V was clipped by 4 bases and J by 9 bases; unmatched bases: 8. The germline CDR1 and CDR2 sequences are SGDLS and YYNGEE. The CDR3 extends over 15 amino acids. CDR3 bases: TGTGCCAGCAGCCGAGGGGACAGGGAGACTTCACCCCTCCACTTT. It yields the protein CASSRGDRETSPLHF.

The gene calls are TRBV11-2 and TRBJ1-1; unclear D gene. This CDR3 contains 12 residues. Trimming shortened V by 3 bases and J by 5 bases, and 7 bases separated the two germline ends. CDR1 and CDR2 from the germline V gene are SGHAT and FQNNGV. The CDR3 coding sequence is TGTGCCAGCAGCTTGTCGAGGACTGAAGCTTTCTTT. This gives the protein CASSLSRTEAFF. The full variable domain, its missing parts supplied by reference TRBV11-2 and TRBJ1-1, is EAGVAQSPRYKIIEKRQSVAFWCNPISGHATLYWYQQILGQGPKLLIQFQNNGVVDDSQLPKDRFSAERLKGVDSTLKIQPAKLEDSAVYLCASSLSRTEAFFGQGTRLTVV.

The chain couples TRBV18 to TRBJ2-3, with D tentatively TRBD1 or TRBD2 (5 bases each). V lost 3 bases and J lost 2, with 12 bases in between. The germline V gene has CDR1 KGHSH and CDR2 LQKENI. There are 15 residues in the CDR3. The CDR3 protein is CASSPRDQATDTQYF. DNA of the CDR3: TGTGCCAGCTCACCCCGGGACCAAGCCACAGATACGCAGTATTTT.

This clone was seen a single time. The chain is built from TRBV10-2 and TRBJ1-3; D unresolved. Trimming pared 5 bases from V and 2 bases from J, leaving 10 bases between. Germline V CDR1 and CDR2: WSHSY, SAAADI. The CDR3 loop spans 14 amino acids. The CDR3, as DNA: TGCGCCAGCAGTTCGGGGTTCACTGGAAACACCATATATTTT. Amino acids: CASSSGFTGNTIYF.